This T cell receptor (beta chain) emerged from a study of blood T cell repertoires in COVID-19. Original processing notes: Nucleated cell number was recorded as an estimate derived from reference gene primer amplification. Produced via immunoSEQ multiplex PCR; TCRdb's table is partial and in-frame only. The DNA gave D and trimming, while V, J and clone size come from that table. The sample lists approximately 250,000 clones, 90% seen once, with about 4% in the top ten. Germline V CDR1 and CDR2: SGHTA, FQGNSA. V lost 1 base and J lost 2; bases outside the gene matches: 10. The CDR3 length is 18 residues.

This sequence was found in a woman in her thirties with acute COVID-19. V gene TRBV7-2 combines with J gene TRBJ2-1, with 8 bases matching TRBD2. Specimen: PBMCs or T cells enriched from blood (not recorded which). CDR3 sequence (DNA): TGTGCCAGCAGCTTAGAGCGGACGGGAGGGCCAACCTACAATGAGCAGTTCTTC. Translated, it gives CASSLERTGGPTYNEQFF.